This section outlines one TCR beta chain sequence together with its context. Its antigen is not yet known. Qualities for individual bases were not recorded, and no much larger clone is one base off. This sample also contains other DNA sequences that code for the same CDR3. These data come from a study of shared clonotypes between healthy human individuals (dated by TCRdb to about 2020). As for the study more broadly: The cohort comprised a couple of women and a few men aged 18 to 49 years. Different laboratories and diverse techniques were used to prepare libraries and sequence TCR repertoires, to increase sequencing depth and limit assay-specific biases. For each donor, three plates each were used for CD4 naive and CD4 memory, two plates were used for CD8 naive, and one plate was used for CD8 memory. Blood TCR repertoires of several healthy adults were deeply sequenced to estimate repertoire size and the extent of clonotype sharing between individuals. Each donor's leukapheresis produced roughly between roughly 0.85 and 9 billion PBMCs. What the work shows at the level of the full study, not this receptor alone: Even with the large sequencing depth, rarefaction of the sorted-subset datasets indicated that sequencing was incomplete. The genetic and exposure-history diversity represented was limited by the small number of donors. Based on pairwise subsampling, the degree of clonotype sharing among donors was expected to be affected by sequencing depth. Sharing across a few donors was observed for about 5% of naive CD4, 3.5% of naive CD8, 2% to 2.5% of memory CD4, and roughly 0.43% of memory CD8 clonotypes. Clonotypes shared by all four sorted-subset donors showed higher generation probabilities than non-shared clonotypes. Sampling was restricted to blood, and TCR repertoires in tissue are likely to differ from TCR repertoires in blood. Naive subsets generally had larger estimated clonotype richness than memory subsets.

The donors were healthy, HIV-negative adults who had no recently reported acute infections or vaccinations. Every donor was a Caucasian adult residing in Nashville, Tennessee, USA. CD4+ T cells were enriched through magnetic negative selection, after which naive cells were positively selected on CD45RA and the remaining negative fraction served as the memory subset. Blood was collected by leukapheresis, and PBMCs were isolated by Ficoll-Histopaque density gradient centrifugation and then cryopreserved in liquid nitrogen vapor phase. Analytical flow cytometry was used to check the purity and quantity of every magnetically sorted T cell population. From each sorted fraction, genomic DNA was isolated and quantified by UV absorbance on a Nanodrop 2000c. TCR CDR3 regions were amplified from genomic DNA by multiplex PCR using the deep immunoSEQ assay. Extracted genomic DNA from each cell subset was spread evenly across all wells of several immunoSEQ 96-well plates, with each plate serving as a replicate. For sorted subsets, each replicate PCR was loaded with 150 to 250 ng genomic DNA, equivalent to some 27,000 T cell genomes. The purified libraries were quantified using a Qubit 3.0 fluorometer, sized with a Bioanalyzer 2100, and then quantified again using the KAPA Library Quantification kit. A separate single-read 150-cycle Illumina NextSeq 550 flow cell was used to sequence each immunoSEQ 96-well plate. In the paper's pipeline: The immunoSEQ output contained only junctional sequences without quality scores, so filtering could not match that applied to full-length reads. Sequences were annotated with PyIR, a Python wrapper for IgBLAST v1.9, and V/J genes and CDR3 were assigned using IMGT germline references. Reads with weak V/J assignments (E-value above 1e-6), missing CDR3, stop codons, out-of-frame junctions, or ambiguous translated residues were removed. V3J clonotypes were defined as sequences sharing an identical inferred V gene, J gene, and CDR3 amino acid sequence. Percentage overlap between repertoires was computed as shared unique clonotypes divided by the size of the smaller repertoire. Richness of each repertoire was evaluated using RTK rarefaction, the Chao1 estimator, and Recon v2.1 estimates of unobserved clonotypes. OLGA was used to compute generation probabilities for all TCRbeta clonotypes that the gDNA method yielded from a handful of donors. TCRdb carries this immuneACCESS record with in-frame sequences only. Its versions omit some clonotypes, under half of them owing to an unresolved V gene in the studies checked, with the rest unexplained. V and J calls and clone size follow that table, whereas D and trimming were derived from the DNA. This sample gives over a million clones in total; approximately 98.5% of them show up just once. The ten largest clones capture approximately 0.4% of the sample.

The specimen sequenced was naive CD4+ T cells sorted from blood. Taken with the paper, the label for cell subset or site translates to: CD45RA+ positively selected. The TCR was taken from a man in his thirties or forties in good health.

This receptor has the CDR3 CASSVVGVSTDTQYF. The nucleotide sequence is given as TGTGCCAGCAGCGTTGTCGGGGTTAGCACAGATACGCAGTATTTT. This chain is built from TRBV9 and TRBJ2-3; TRBD2 could be the D gene, as 5 bases match. CDR1 and CDR2 (SGDLS, YYNGEE) derive from the germline V gene. Including cysteine and phenylalanine, the CDR3 has 15 amino acids. Only the CDR3 part of the read is kept: 45 bases, read in frame from the first base. The V end loses 2 bases and the J end loses 0 bases, and a stretch of 10 bases separates them. The full variable domain, completed from the reference TRBV9 and TRBJ2-3 proteins outside the CDR3, reads DSGVTQTPKHLITATGQRVTLRCSPRSGDLSVYWYQQSLDQGLQFLIQYYNGEERAKGNILERFSAQQFPDLHSELNLSSLELGDSALYFCASSVVGVSTDTQYFGPGTRLTVL.